This TCR beta chain comes out of a study of PD-1 and CTLA-4 blockade in melanoma. This CDR3 is built from 15 residues. Germline lookup yields CDR1 MGHRA and CDR2 YSYEKL. V dropped 4 bases and J dropped 1 base, with 11 bases sitting between them. Method: immunoSEQ multiplex PCR; TCRdb's copy keeps in-frame clones and lacks some. Of about 30,000 clones in the sample, approximately 90% were seen once. This receptor was identified in a human donor with melanoma. This material consisted of CD8+ T cells from peripheral blood, taken from a patient given anti-PD-1 treatment. V and J are TRBV4-1 and TRBJ2-4; D is ambiguous. In nucleotides, the CDR3 is TGCGCCAGCAGCCTCCTTAATTTGGCCAAAAACATTCAGTACTTC. Amino acids: CASSLLNLAKNIQYF.